Listed below are T cell receptor beta chains from one sample, sequenced in a study of blood T cell repertoires in COVID-19. Data came from immunoSEQ multiplex PCR; TCRdb stores just in-frame clones and leaves some out. The table shows about 200,000 clones, with approximately 89% occurring only once. Material for sequencing was PBMCs or T cells enriched from blood (not recorded which). The receptors derive from a woman aged 25 to 39 with acute COVID-19. Each CDR3 is given with its conserved first and last residue. The D gene is left open where the match is weak. The listing skips clone size in some rows; elsewhere it reads once, few, many or a size class.

>TRBV2|TRBJ1-5|TRBD1|.|13
TGTGCCAGCACCGGACAGGGAGGACAGCCCCAGCATTTT
CASTGQGGQPQHF
>TRBV6-5|TRBJ1-1|.|.|11
TGTGCCAGTTCAGGGAACACTGAAGCTTTCTTT
CASSGNTEAFF
>TRBV2|TRBJ1-5|TRBD1|.|15
TGTGCCAGCAGTGCTGATCGACAGGGAGCTCAGCCCCAGCATTTT
CASSADRQGAQPQHF
>TRBV4-1|TRBJ1-1|.|.|17
TGCGCCAGCAGCCGAGTCCTGTTAGGGGCCTTGAACACTGAAGCTTTCTTT
CASSRVLLGALNTEAFF
>TRBV10-1|TRBJ2-7|TRBD1|.|14
TGCGCCAGCAGTGCGGGGACAGGGGGAAACGAGCAGTACTTC
CASSAGTGGNEQYF
>TRBV30|TRBJ1-1|.|.|11
TGTGCCTGGGACAGTTACACTGAAGCTTTCTTT
CAWDSYTEAFF
>TRBV6-5|TRBJ1-5|TRBD1|.|15
TGTGCCAGCATGGCGGGACAGGGGTCGATTTTGCCCCAGCATTTT
CASMAGQGSILPQHF
>TRBV27|TRBJ1-4|.|.|13
TGTGCCAGCAGTGGTAGAAGCAATGAAAAACTGTTTTTT
CASSGRSNEKLFF
>TRBV5-6|TRBJ2-2|TRBD2|.|16
TGTGCCAGCAGCCGGCGACTAGCGGGGGTCATCGGGGAGCTGTTTTTT
CASSRRLAGVIGELFF
>TRBV19|TRBJ2-3|.|.|16
TGTGCCAGTAGTATTTGGGGGGGCGGGGTTGCAGATACGCAGTATTTT
CASSIWGGGVADTQYF
>TRBV28|TRBJ1-5|.|.|18
TGTGCCAGCAGTTTAGTTCAGGCGACACCCAATAGCAATCAGCCCCAGCATTTT
CASSLVQATPNSNQPQHF
>TRBV7-2|TRBJ2-1|.|.|14
TGTGCCAGCAGCTTAGAGCCTGTCTACAATGAGCAGTTCTTC
CASSLEPVYNEQFF
>TRBV18|TRBJ1-2|.|.|13
TGTGCCAGCTCACCAAAGGAGAACTATGGCTACACCTTC
CASSPKENYGYTF
>TRBV19|TRBJ1-2|.|once|15
TGTGCCAGTATAAAGGCAGGGGTAAAGAGGGATGGCTACACCTTC
CASIKAGVKRDGYTF
>TRBV5-1|TRBJ1-6|.|.|15
TGCGCCAGCAGCTTAGGACAGTCTGGGAGTTCACCCCTCCACTTT
CASSLGQSGSSPLHF
>TRBV18|TRBJ2-7|.|.|14
TGTGCCAGCTCACGACTCGACAGTCCCTACGAGCAGTACTTC
CASSRLDSPYEQYF
>TRBV7-9|TRBJ1-5|.|.|12
TGTGCCAGCAGCTTAACAACACAGCCCCAGCATTTT
CASSLTTQPQHF
>TRBV4-2|TRBJ1-4|.|.|13
TGTGCCAGCAGCGTGGGGGCTGGTGAAAAACTGTTTTTT
CASSVGAGEKLFF
>TRBV28|TRBJ1-6|.|once|16
TGTGCCAGCAGGACGGGATCCCCCACTAGAAATTCACCCCTCCACTTT
CASRTGSPTRNSPLHF
>TRBV20-1|TRBJ1-1|.|.|11
TGCAGTGCCCCCGGGAACACTGAAGCTTTCTTT
CSAPGNTEAFF
>TRBV9|TRBJ1-1|.|.|14
TGTGCCAGCAGCCCTAGGGGGGGGAACACTGAAGCTTTCTTT
CASSPRGGNTEAFF
>TRBV6-5|TRBJ1-2|TRBD1|.|12
TGTGCCAGCAGCGACAGGGTTGGAGGCTACACCTTC
CASSDRVGGYTF
>TRBV7-6|TRBJ2-1|TRBD1|.|16
TGTGCCAGCAGCCGCTACCGACGGGACAGCCATAATGAGCAGTTCTTC
CASSRYRRDSHNEQFF
>TRBV10-3|TRBJ2-2|.|.|14
TGTGCCATCAGTGTAGGGGGGGGCACCGGGGAGCTGTTTTTT
CAISVGGGTGELFF
>TRBV18|TRBJ2-1|.|.|15
TGTGCCAGCTCAAGAAAGGGGGATACCTACAATGAGCAGTTCTTC
CASSRKGDTYNEQFF
>TRBV19|TRBJ2-3|.|.|17
TGTGCCAGTAGTCCGGCCGGGACATTAACGGGAACGGATACGCAGTATTTT
CASSPAGTLTGTDTQYF
>TRBV18|TRBJ1-6|TRBD1|.|15
TGTGCCAGCTCACCAGAGACAGGGAATAATTCACCCCTCCACTTT
CASSPETGNNSPLHF